Following are 22 T cell receptor beta chains from one sample sequenced in a study of blood T cell repertoires in COVID-19. The table came from immunoSEQ multiplex PCR; TCRdb's copy has only in-frame clones and leaves some out. The sample carries about 250,000 clones, about nine tenths recorded once. Sequenced: PBMCs or T cells enriched from blood (not recorded which). The receptor set was obtained from a man aged 40-49 years who had recovered from COVID-19.

V is TRBV7-7 and J is TRBJ2-7, with TRBD2 identical over 8 bases. The CDR3 length is 15 residues. The germline gives CDR1 SSHAT, CDR2 FNYEAQ (reference sequence). V lost 1 base and J lost 4; bases outside the gene matches: 6. In DNA form, the CDR3 reads TGTGCCAGCAGCTTAGGAGAGCGGGAGCATTACGAGCAGTACTTC. It specifies CASSLGEREHYEQYF.

The chain links TRBV27 to TRBJ2-7, with 8 bases fitting TRBD1. Unmatched junction bases numbered 5, after V lost 2 bases and J lost 8 bases. The CDR3 is 13 residues long. Germline V gene data show CDR1 as MNHEY and CDR2 as SMNVEV (reference sequence). The CDR3 is CASSLTQGAKQYF. CDR3 DNA: TGTGCCAGCAGTTTAACCCAGGGGGCGAAGCAGTACTTC.

The chain carries TRBV5-5 and TRBJ2-7, with TRBD1 matching 8 bases. With V trimmed by 4 bases and J by 0 bases, 9 bases remained unmatched. Germline values: CDR1 SGHKS, CDR2 YYEKEE (reference sequence). The CDR3 extends over 16 amino acids. CDR3 sequence reads: CASSDRQGTGSYEQYF. CDR3 DNA: TGTGCCAGCAGCGACCGACAGGGGACCGGCTCCTACGAGCAGTACTTC.

This sequence joins TRBV11-2 and TRBJ1-4; 8 bases are shared with TRBD1. There are 15 residues in the CDR3. From germline, CDR1 is SGHAT and CDR2 FQNNGV. The trim removed 5 bases at V and 5 bases at J, leaving 7 bases unmatched. In DNA form, the CDR3 reads TGTGCCAGCAGCCCCTCAGGGGGCGTGAATGAAAAACTGTTTTTT. It translates to CASSPSGGVNEKLFF. The full variable domain, its missing parts supplied by reference TRBV11-2 and TRBJ1-4, is EAGVAQSPRYKIIEKRQSVAFWCNPISGHATLYWYQQILGQGPKLLIQFQNNGVVDDSQLPKDRFSAERLKGVDSTLKIQPAKLEDSAVYLCASSPSGGVNEKLFFGSGTQLSVL.

The V and J genes are TRBV7-9 and TRBJ1-5; D ambiguous. Germline assignment: CDR1 SEHNR and CDR2 FQNEAQ (reference sequence). The CDR3 contains 13 residues. With 5 bases removed from V and 6 bases from J, the gap between germline ends came to 11 bases. CDR3 in DNA: TGTGCCAGCAGCCCGGCGGGAGTTCAGCCCCAGCATTTT. Translating it yields CASSPAGVQPQHF.

The chain carries TRBV5-6 and TRBJ2-1, with D uncertain. CDR1 and CDR2 (germline): SGHDT, YYEEEE. Trimming removed 2 bases from V and 3 bases from J, with 12 bases in between. This CDR3 is 15 amino acids long. The CDR3 loop reads CASSLQLTYYNEQFF. CDR3 coding DNA: TGTGCCAGCAGCTTACAGTTAACTTACTACAATGAGCAGTTCTTC.

The chain recombines TRBV5-1 with TRBJ1-5; 10 bases map to TRBD1. CDR1 and CDR2 from the germline V gene are SGHRS and YFSETQ. The ends lost 10 bases at V and 4 bases at J; junction bases unmatched: 8. The CDR3 length is 14 residues. CDR3 DNA sequence: TGCGCCCGGACAGGGGGGGGAGAGAATCAGCCCCAGCATTTT. Its protein product is CARTGGGENQPQHF.

The J gene is TRBJ1-5, the V gene TRBV6-6; 10 bases align to TRBD1. The CDR3 length is 15 residues. CDR1 MNHNY and CDR2 SVGAGI come from the germline V gene (reference sequence). The CDR3 sequence: CAVERDRGGNQPQHF. CDR3 nucleotides: TGTGCAGTGGAACGGGACAGGGGAGGCAATCAGCCCCAGCATTTT.

The chain recombines TRBV3-1 (or the pseudogene TRBV3-2) with TRBJ1-5; 7 nucleotides line up with TRBD1. Losses at the gene ends were 4 bases for V and 7 bases for J; bases not matched to a gene: 13. This CDR3 spans 16 amino acids. Germline CDR1 is LGHDT and CDR2 is YNNKEL (reference sequence). The CDR3: CASSRGLTGDGQPQHF. CDR3 in DNA: TGTGCCAGCAGCCGAGGTCTAACAGGGGATGGACAGCCCCAGCATTTT.

The chain has TRBV2 and TRBJ2-5; 8 bases match TRBD2. The CDR3 totals 14 residues. CDR1 is SNHLY, CDR2 FYNNEI, per germline. V was clipped by 5 bases and J by 4 bases; unmatched bases: 6. The CDR3 here is CASSRSGGGETQYF. The CDR3 DNA reads TGTGCCAGCAGTCGAAGCGGGGGTGGAGAGACCCAGTACTTC.

The rearrangement uses TRBV6-1 and TRBJ1-6, with 9 bases aligning to TRBD1. Germline-derived CDR1 and CDR2 are MNHNS and SASEGT. The trim removed 3 bases at V and 6 bases at J, leaving 3 bases unmatched. The CDR3 is made up of 15 amino acids. The CDR3 spells CASSDHRGLNSPLHF. The CDR3 nucleotides are TGTGCCAGCAGTGACCACAGGGGGCTTAATTCACCCCTCCACTTT.

The V and J genes are TRBV3-1 (or the pseudogene TRBV3-2) and TRBJ2-3; the D is unclear. The CDR3 extends over 16 amino acids. Looked up from germline, CDR1 is LGHDT and CDR2 is YNNKEL (reference sequence). V lost 7 bases, J lost 6 bases, and 23 bases lay in between. This chain's CDR3 is CASTPQLSRGLDTQYF. The CDR3 region has the DNA TGTGCCAGCACCCCCCAACTATCCCGCGGTCTGGATACGCAGTATTTT.

J is TRBJ2-5 and V is TRBV30; 7 bases match TRBD2. This CDR3 has 14 amino acids. From germline, CDR1 is GTSNPN and CDR2 SVGIG (reference sequence). The V gene end was trimmed by 0 bases and the J gene end by 1 base; junction bases not matched to a gene: 2. CDR3 sequence reads: CAWSVTGGQETQYF. The CDR3, as DNA: TGTGCCTGGAGTGTAACGGGGGGCCAAGAGACCCAGTACTTC.

V usage is TRBV9 and J usage is TRBJ2-1; 7 bases are shared with TRBD2. The V gene end was trimmed by 2 bases and the J gene end by 4 bases; junction bases not matched to a gene: 6. CDR3 length: 15 residues. Germline CDR1 reads SGDLS; CDR2 reads YYNGEE. In nucleotides, the CDR3 is TGTGCCAGCAGCGTTGGCGGGAGCCAATACAATGAGCAGTTCTTC. Translated: CASSVGGSQYNEQFF.

This clone was seen just once. The chain joins TRBV18 to TRBJ2-1; 10 bases map to TRBD2. CDR3 length: 15 amino acids. J was trimmed by 5 bases and V by 3 bases; bases with no gene match: 4. The V gene's germline CDR1 is KGHSH and CDR2 LQKENI. The CDR3 DNA follows: TGTGCCAGCTCACCCCTAGCGGGGGTTAACAATGAGCAGTTCTTC. Translated: CASSPLAGVNNEQFF.

This clone was seen only a few times. The genes are TRBV10-3 and TRBJ2-7, with TRBD1 matching 10 bases. Unmatched junction bases numbered 1, after V lost 6 bases and J lost 2 bases. The CDR3 contains 13 residues. Germline V gene sequence: CDR1 ENHRY, CDR2 SYGVKD. CDR3 protein: CAIRGQGAYEQYF. The CDR3 coding sequence is TGTGCCATCAGAGGACAGGGGGCCTACGAGCAGTACTTC.

Written as DNA, the CDR3 is TGCAGCGTTGAGGCCGGGGCGGGAGTGACCTACAATGAGCAGTTCTTC. Encoded protein: CSVEAGAGVTYNEQFF. The chain is built from TRBV29-1 and TRBJ2-1, with 7 bases identical to TRBD2. CDR1 SQVTM and CDR2 ANQGSEA come from the germline V gene. V was pared by 3 bases and J by 2 bases, with 10 bases of the junction left unmatched. The CDR3 consists of 16 residues.

V usage is TRBV5-4 and J usage is TRBJ2-7, with unresolved D. V was clipped by 0 bases and J by 2 bases, with 6 bases between them. The germline CDR1 and CDR2 sequences are SGHNT and YYREEE (reference sequence). The length of the CDR3 is 13 residues. CDR3: CASSLATAYEQYF. DNA for the CDR3: TGTGCCAGCAGCTTGGCCACGGCCTACGAGCAGTACTTC. Drawing the rest from reference TRBV5-4 and TRBJ2-7, the complete variable domain is ETGVTQSPTHLIKTRGQQVTLRCSSQSGHNTVSWYQQALGQGPQFIFQYYREEENGRGNFPPRFSGLQFPNYSSELNVNALELDDSALYLCASSLATAYEQYFGPGTRLTVT.

The rearrangement joins TRBV12-5 to TRBJ2-1; weak D call: TRBD1 (6 bases). The germline V gene has CDR1 LGHNT and CDR2 FRNRAP. V was pared by 1 base and J by 4 bases, with 8 bases between. This CDR3 is built from 14 residues. CDR3 amino acids: CASGLDRDYNEQFF. The DNA for the CDR3 is TGTGCTAGTGGTTTGGACAGGGATTACAATGAGCAGTTCTTC.

V usage is TRBV5-1 and J usage is TRBJ1-1; D remains unclear. The germline CDR1 and CDR2 sequences are SGHRS and YFSETQ. This CDR3 region has 13 residues. V lost 0 bases and J 7 bases, leaving 10 bases between the germline ends. The CDR3 bases are TGCGCCAGCAGCTTGGTAGCTGCGAATGAAGCTTTCTTT. Its translation: CASSLVAANEAFF.

J is TRBJ2-6 and V is TRBV18; possibly TRBD2 for D (6 bases). V lost 4 bases to trimming and J lost 4 bases, with 17 bases between them. CDR1 and CDR2 from the germline V gene are KGHSH and LQKENI. This CDR3 has 17 amino acids. The CDR3 protein is CASSRGLGGTGANVLTF. CDR3 bases: TGTGCCAGCTCACGAGGCCTAGGAGGGACCGGGGCCAACGTCCTGACTTTC.

The J gene is TRBJ1-5, the V gene TRBV30; 11 bases match TRBD1. The V gene end was trimmed by 3 bases and the J gene end by 6 bases; junction bases not matched to a gene: 1. Germline values: CDR1 GTSNPN, CDR2 SVGIG (reference sequence). This CDR3 region has 13 residues. The CDR3 sequence is CAWRDRGLQPQHF. The CDR3 coding sequence is TGTGCCTGGAGGGACAGGGGGCTTCAGCCCCAGCATTTT.